The present T cell receptor beta chain was sequenced within a study of blood T cell repertoires in COVID-19. Study background: Acute-phase and convalescent COVID-19 samples originated in the United States, Italy and Spain. T cells, B-cell-depleted T cells, or PBMCs provided the cDNA or gDNA that served as material.

The CDR3 consists of 17 residues. The ends lost 5 bases at V and 6 bases at J; junction bases unmatched: 13. Germline V CDR1 and CDR2: LGHDT, YNNKEL (reference sequence). In the authors' workflow: Reference gene primer amplification gave estimated nucleated cell counts. The repertoire was sequenced with immunoSEQ multiplex PCR; TCRdb's copy has only in-frame clones and lacks some. V and J calls and clone size are as listed in that table; D and trimming were resolved from the DNA. This sample has approximately 220,000 clones, with around 86% found just once. This receptor was identified in a man aged 50-59 years with acute or convalescent COVID-19. What was sequenced was peripheral blood. The rearrangement joins TRBV3-1 (or the pseudogene TRBV3-2) to TRBJ2-3; 11 bases map to TRBD2. CDR3 sequence: CASSKPPLAGEADTQYF. CDR3 sequence (DNA): TGTGCCAGCAGCAAACCCCCACTAGCGGGGGAAGCTGATACGCAGTATTTT.